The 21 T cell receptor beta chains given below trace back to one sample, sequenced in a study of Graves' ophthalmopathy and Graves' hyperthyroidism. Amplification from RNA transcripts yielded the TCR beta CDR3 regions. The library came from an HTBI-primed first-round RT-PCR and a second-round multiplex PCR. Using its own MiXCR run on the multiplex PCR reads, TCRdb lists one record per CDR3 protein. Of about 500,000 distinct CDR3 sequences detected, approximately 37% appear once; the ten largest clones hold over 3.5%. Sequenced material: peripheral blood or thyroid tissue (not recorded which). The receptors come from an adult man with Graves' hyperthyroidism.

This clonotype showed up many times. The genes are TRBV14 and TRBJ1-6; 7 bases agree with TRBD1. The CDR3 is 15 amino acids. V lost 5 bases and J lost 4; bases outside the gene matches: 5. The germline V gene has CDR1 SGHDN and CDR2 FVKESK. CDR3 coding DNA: TGTGCCAGCAGCTCCCGGGACAGATATAATTCACCCCTCCACTTT. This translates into CASSSRDRYNSPLHF.

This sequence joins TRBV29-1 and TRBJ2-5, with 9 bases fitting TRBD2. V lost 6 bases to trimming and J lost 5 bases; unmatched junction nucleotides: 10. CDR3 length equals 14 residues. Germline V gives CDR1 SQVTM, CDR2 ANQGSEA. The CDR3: CSVGGGGARETQYF. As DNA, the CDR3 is TGCAGCGTAGGTGGCGGGGGGGCCCGGGAGACCCAGTACTTC.

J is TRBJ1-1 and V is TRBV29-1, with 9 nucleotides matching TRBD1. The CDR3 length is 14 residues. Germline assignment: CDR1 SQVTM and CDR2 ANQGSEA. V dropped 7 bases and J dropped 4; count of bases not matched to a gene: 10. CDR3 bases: TGCAGCGCCCTACAGGGGGCAGCTATCACTGAAGCTTTCTTT. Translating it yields CSALQGAAITEAFF.

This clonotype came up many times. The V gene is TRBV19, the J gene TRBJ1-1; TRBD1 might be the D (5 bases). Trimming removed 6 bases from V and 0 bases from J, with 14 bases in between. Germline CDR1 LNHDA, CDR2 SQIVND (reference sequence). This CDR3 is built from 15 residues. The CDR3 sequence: CASSWGRGLNTEAFF. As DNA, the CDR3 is TGTGCCAGTAGCTGGGGGAGGGGTCTGAACACTGAAGCTTTCTTT.

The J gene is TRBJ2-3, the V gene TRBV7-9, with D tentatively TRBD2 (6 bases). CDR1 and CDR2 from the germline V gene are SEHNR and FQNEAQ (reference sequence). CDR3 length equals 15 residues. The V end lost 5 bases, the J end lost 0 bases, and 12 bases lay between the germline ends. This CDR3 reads CASSHSGSSTDTQYF. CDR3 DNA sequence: TGTGCCAGCAGCCATAGCGGCTCTAGCACAGATACGCAGTATTTT.

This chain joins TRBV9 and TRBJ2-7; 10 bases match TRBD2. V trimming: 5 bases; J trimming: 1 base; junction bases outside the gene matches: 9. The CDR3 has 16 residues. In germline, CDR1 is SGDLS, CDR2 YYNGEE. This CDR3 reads CASSTSLAGASYEQYF. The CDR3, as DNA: TGTGCCAGCAGTACCAGCCTAGCGGGAGCTTCCTACGAGCAGTACTTC. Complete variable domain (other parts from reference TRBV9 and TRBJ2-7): DSGVTQTPKHLITATGQRVTLRCSPRSGDLSVYWYQQSLDQGLQFLIQYYNGEERAKGNILERFSAQQFPDLHSELNLSSLELGDSALYFCASSTSLAGASYEQYFGPGTRLTVT.

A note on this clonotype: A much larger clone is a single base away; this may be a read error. The CDR3 region is CSGQTNEKLIF. The DNA of the CDR3 is TGCAGCGGACAAACTAATGAAAAACTGATTTTT. The V and J genes are TRBV29-1 and TRBJ1-4, with unresolved D. The CDR3 is made up of 11 amino acids. Germline V lookup: CDR1 SQVTM, CDR2 ANQGSEA.

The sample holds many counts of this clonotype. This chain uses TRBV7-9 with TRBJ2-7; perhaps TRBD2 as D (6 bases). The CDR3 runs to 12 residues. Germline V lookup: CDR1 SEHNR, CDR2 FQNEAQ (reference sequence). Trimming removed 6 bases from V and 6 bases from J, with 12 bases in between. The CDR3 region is CASSFAGGEQYF. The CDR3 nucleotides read TGTGCCAGCAGTTTTGCCGGGGGCGAGCAGTACTTC.

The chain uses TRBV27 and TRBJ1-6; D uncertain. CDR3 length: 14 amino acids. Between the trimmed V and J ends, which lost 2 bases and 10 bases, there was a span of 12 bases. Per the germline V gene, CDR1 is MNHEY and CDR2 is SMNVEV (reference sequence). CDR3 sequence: CASSLIWGGSPLHF. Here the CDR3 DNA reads TGTGCCAGCAGTTTAATCTGGGGTGGATCACCCCTCCACTTT.

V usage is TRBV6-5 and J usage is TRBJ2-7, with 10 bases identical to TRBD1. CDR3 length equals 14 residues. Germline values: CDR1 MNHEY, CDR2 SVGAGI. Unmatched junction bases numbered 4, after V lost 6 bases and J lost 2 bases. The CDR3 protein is CASRKGQGTYEQYF. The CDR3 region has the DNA TGTGCCAGCAGAAAGGGACAGGGGACCTACGAGCAGTACTTC.

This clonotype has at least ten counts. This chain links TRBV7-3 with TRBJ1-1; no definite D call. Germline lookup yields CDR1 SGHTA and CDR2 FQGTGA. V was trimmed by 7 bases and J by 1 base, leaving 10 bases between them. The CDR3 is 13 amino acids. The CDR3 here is CASKRGSNTEAFF. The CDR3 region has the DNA TGTGCCAGCAAACGCGGATCGAACACTGAAGCTTTCTTT.

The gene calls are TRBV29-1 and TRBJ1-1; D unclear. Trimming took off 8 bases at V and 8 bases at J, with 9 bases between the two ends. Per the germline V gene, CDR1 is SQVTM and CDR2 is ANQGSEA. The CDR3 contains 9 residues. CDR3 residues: CSHGEEAFF. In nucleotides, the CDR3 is TGCAGCCACGGGGAGGAAGCTTTCTTT.

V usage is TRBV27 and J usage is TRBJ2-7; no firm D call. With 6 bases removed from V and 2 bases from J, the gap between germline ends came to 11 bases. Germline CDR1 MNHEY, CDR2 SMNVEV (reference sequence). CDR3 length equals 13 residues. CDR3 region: CASSLTFAYEQYF. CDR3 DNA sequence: TGTGCCAGCAGCTTGACATTCGCCTACGAGCAGTACTTC.

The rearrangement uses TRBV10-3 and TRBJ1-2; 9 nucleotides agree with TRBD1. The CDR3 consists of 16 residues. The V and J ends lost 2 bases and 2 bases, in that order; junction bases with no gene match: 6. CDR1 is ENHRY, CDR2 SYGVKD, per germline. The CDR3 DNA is TGTGCCATCAGTGAGATCGCCGGGACAGGGAACTATGGCTACACCTTC. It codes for CAISEIAGTGNYGYTF.

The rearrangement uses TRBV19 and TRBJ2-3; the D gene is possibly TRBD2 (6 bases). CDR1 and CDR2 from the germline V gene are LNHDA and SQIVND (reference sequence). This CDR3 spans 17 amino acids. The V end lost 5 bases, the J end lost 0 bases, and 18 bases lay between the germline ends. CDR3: CASSLLPGLSSTDTQYF. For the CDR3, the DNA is TGTGCCAGTAGTTTACTACCGGGACTTTCTAGCACAGATACGCAGTATTTT.

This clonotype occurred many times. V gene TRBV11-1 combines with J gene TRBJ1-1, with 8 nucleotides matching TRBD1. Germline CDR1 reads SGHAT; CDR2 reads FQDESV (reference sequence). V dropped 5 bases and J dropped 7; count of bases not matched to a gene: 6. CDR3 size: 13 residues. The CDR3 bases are TGTGCCAGCAGCCGTGACAGGGGAATTGAAGCTTTCTTT. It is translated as CASSRDRGIEAFF.

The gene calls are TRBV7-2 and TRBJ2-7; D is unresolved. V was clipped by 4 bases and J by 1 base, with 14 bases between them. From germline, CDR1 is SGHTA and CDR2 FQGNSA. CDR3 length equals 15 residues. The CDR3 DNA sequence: TGTGCCAGCAGCTCCGAGCCAATCGGTTCCTACGAGCAGTACTTC. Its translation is CASSSEPIGSYEQYF.

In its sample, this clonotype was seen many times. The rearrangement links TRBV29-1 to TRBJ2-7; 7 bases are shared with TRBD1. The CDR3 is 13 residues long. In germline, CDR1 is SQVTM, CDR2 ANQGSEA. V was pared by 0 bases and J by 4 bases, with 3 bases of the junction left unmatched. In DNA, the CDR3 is TGCAGCGTTGAAGATCACAGGGGATACGAGCAGTACTTC. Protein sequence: CSVEDHRGYEQYF.

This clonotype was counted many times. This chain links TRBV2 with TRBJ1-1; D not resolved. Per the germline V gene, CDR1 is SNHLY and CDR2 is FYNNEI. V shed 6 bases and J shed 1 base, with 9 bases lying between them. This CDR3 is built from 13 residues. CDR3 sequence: CASRRSPNTEAFF. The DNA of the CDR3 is TGTGCCAGCAGAAGATCTCCGAACACTGAAGCTTTCTTT.

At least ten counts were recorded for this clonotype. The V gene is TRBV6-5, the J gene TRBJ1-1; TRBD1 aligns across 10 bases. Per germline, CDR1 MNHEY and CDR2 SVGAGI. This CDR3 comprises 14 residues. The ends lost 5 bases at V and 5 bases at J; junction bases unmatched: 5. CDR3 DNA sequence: TGTGCCAGCAGTGGAGGACAGGGGGGTACTGAAGCTTTCTTT. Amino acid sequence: CASSGGQGGTEAFF.

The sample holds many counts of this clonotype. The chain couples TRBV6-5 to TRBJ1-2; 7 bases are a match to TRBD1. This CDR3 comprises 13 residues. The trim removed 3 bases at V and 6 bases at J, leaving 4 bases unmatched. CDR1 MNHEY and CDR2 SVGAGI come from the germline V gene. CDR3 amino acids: CASSYFQGDGYTF. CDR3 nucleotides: TGTGCCAGCAGTTATTTCCAGGGGGATGGCTACACCTTC.